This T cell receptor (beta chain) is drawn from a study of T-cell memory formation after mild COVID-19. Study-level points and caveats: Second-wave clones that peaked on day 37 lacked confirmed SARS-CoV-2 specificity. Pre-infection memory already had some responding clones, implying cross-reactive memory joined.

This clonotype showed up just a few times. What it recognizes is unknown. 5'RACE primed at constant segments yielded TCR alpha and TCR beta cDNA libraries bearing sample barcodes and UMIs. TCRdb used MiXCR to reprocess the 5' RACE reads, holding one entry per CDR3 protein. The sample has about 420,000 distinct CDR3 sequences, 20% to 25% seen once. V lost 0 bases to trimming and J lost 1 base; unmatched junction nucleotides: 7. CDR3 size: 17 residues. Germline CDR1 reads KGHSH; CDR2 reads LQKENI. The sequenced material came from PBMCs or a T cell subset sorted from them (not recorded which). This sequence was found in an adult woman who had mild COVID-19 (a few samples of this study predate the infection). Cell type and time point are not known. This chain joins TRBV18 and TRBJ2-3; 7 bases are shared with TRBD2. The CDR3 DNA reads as TGTGCCAGCTCACCACCCGGCTCCAGCGGGGGCACAGATACGCAGTATTTT. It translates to CASSPPGSSGGTDTQYF.